The following is a TCR beta chain sequence with its context. Antigen specificity is unknown. 60 Vbeta and 13 Jbeta primers were used in PCR. The repertoire was sequenced with immunoSEQ multiplex PCR; TCRdb's copy has only in-frame clones and lacks some. In the table there are about 160,000 clones, roughly 80% of which are singletons. The source of the sample is a study of cytomegalovirus exposure and HLA in healthy donors. Background on the study: Of roughly 400 genotyped donors, roughly 76% grouped in the Caucasian-associated ancestry cluster.

Study-wide findings and caveats: Listed as cytomegalovirus-associated were 164 TCR beta chains. Serostatus for CMV was the only available immune exposure information. HLA restriction was apparent for most CMV-associated TCR beta chains in a later analysis.

Germline-derived CDR1 and CDR2 are SGHNT and YYREEE (reference sequence). The junction had 8 bases not matched to a gene; V was cut back by 4 bases and J by 7 bases. The CDR3 totals 14 residues. The rearrangement uses TRBV5-4 and TRBJ1-5, with TRBD1 matching 7 bases. The sequence came from a male donor in good health and CMV-seropositive. Sample: PBMCs. The CDR3 spells CASSPGRGVQPQHF. CDR3 bases: TGTGCCAGCAGCCCCGGCAGGGGGGTACAGCCCCAGCATTTT.